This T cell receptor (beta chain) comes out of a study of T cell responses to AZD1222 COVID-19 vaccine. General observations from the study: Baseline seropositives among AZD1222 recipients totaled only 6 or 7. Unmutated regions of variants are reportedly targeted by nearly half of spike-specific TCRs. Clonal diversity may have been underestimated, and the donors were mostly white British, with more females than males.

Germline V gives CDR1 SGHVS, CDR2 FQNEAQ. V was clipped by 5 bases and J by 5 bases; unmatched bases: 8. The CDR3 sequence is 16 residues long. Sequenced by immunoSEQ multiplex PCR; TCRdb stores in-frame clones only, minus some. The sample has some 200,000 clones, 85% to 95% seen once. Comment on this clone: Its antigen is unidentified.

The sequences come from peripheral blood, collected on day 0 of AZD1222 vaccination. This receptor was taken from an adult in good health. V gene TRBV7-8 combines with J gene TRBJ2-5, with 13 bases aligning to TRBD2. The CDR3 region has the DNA TGTGCCAGCAGCCAAACTAGCGGGGGGGCCGGGGAGACCCAGTACTTC. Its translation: CASSQTSGGAGETQYF. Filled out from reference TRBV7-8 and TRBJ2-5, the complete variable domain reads GAGVSQSPRYKVAKRGQDVALRCDPISGHVSLFWYQQALGQGPEFLTYFQNEAQLDKSGLPSDRFFAERPEGSVSTLKIQRTQQEDSAVYLCASSQTSGGAGETQYFGPGTRLLVL.